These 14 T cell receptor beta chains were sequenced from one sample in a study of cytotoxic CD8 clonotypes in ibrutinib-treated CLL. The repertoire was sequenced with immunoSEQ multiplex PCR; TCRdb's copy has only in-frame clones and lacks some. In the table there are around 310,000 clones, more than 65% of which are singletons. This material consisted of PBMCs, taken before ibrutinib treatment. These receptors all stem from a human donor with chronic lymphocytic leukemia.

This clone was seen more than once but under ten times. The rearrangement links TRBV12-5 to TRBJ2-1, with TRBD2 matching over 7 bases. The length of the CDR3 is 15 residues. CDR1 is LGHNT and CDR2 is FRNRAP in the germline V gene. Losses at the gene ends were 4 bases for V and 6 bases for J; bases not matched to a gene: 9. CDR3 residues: CASGSGAQRGNEQFF. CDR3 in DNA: TGTGCTAGTGGTTCCGGGGCCCAGCGGGGCAATGAGCAGTTCTTC.

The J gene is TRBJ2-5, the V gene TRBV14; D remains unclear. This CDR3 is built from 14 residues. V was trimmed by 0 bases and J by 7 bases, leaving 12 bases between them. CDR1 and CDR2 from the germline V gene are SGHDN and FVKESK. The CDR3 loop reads CASSQDTGWGTQYF. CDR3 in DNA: TGTGCCAGCAGCCAAGATACGGGTTGGGGGACCCAGTACTTC.

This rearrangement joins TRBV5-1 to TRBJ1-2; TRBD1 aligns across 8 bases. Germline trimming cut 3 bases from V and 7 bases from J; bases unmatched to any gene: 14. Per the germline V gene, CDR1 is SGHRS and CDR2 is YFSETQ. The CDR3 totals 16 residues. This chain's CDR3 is CASSSTPKQGASGYTF. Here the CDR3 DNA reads TGCGCCAGCAGCTCAACGCCAAAGCAGGGGGCTAGTGGCTACACCTTC.

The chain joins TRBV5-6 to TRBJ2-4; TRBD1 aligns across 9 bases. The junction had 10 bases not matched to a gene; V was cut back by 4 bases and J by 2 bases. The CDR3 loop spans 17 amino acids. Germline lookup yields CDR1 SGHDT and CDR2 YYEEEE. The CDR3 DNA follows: TGTGCCAGCAGCATACCCACAGGGGGCTATACCAAAAACATTCAGTACTTC. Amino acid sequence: CASSIPTGGYTKNIQYF.

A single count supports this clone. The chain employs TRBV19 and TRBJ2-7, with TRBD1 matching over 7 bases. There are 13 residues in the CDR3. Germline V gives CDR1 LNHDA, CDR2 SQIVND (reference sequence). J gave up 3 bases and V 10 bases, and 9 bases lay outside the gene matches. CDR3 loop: CATLTGIIYEQYF. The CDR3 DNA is TGTGCCACCTTGACAGGGATTATCTACGAGCAGTACTTC.

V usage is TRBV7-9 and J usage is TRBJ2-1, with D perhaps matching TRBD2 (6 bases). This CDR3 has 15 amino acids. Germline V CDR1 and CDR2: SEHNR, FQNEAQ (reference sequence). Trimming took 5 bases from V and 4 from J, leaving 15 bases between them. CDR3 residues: CASSPPTSPYNEQFF. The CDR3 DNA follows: TGTGCCAGCAGCCCCCCCACTAGCCCGTACAATGAGCAGTTCTTC.

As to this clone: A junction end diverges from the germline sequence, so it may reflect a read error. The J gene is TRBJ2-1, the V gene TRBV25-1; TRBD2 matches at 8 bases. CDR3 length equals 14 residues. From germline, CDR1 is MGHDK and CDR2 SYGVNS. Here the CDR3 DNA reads TGTGCCAGTAGCGGGGCGGGAGTACTTAATGGGCAGTTCTTC. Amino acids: CASSGAGVLNGQFF.

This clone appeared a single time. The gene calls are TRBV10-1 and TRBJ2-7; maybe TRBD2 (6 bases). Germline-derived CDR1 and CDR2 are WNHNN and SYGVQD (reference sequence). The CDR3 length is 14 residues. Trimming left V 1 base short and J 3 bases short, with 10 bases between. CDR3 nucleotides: TGCGCCAGCAGTGAGTACGGGAGAAGCTACGAGCAGTACTTC. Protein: CASSEYGRSYEQYF.

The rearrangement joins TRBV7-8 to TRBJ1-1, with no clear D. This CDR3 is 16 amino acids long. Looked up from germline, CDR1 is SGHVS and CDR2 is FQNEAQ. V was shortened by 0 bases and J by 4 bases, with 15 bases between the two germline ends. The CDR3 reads CASSLALRKGGTEAFF. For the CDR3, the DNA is TGTGCCAGCAGCTTAGCGCTACGAAAAGGTGGCACTGAAGCTTTCTTT.

The CDR3 loop is CATSTSKAVGNEQFF. CDR3 bases: TGTGCCACCAGCACATCAAAGGCCGTCGGCAATGAGCAGTTCTTC. The J gene is TRBJ2-1, the V gene TRBV15; the D is unclear. From germline, CDR1 is LNHNV and CDR2 YYDKDF (reference sequence). This CDR3 has 15 residues. The V gene lost 4 bases and the J gene lost 6 bases, with 16 bases spanning the gap.

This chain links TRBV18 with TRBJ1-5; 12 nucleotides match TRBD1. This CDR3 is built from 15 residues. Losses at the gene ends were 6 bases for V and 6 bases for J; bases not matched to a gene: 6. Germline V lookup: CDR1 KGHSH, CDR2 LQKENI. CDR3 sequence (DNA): TGTGCCAGCTCGCTTGGGACAGGGGGCTTTCAGCCCCAGCATTTT. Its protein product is CASSLGTGGFQPQHF.

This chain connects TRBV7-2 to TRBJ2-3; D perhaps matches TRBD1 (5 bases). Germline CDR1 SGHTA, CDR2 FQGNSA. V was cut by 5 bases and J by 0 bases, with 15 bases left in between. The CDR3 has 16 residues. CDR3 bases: TGTGCCAGCAGCGGATACAGGCTCTTGAGCACAGATACGCAGTATTTT. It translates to CASSGYRLLSTDTQYF.

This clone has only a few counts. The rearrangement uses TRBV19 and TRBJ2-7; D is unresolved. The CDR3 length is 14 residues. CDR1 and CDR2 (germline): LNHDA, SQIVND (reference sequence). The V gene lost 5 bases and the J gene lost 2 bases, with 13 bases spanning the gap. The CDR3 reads CASSPGRPPYEQYF. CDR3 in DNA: TGTGCCAGTAGTCCGGGCAGGCCGCCCTACGAGCAGTACTTC. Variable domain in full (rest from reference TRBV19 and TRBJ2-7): DGGITQSPKYLFRKEGQNVTLSCEQNLNHDAMYWYRQDPGQGLRLIYYSQIVNDFQKGDIAEGYSVSREKKESFPLTVTSAQKNPTAFYLCASSPGRPPYEQYFGPGTRLTVT.

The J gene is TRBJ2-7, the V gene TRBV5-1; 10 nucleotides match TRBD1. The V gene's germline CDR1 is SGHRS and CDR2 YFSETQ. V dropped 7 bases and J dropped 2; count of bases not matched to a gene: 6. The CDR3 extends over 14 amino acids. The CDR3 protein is CASGSGTGAYEQYF. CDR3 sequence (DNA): TGCGCCAGCGGATCCGGGACAGGGGCCTACGAGCAGTACTTC.